A single T cell receptor beta chain is shown here with its context. The V gene's germline CDR1 is SGHRS and CDR2 YFSETQ. The CDR3 extends over 14 amino acids. V lost 1 base and J lost 1, with 7 bases in between. This table comes from immunoSEQ multiplex PCR, and its TCRdb copy is limited to in-frame clones, with some not included. The table has about 91,000 clones, 88% seen once; the top ten hold 8.1%. The data derive from a study of blood T cell repertoires in COVID-19. The sequence was obtained from a woman in her 70s with acute or convalescent COVID-19. The V and J genes are TRBV5-1 and TRBJ2-3; D gene unclear. The sequenced material came from peripheral blood. In DNA form, the CDR3 reads TGCGCCAGCAGCTTGTCTCCGGGCACAGATACGCAGTATTTT. Translated, it gives CASSLSPGTDTQYF.